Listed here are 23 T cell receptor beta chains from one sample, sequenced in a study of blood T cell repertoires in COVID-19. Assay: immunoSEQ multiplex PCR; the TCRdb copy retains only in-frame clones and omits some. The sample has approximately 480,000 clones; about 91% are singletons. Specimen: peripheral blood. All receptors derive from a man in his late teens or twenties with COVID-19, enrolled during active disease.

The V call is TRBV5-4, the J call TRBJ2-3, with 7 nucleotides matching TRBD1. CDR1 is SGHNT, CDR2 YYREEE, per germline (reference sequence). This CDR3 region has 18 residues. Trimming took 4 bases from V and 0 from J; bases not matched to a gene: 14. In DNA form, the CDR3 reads TGTGCCAGCAGCCCGGGGCTCACAGGGGCGAAGAGCACAGATACGCAGTATTTT. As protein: CASSPGLTGAKSTDTQYF.

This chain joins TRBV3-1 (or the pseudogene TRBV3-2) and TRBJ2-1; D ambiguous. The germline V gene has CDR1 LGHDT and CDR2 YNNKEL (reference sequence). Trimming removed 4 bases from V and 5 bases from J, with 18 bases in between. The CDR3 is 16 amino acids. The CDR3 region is CASSPFVVLGNNEQFF. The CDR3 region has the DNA TGTGCCAGCAGCCCATTTGTGGTCTTGGGCAACAATGAGCAGTTCTTC.

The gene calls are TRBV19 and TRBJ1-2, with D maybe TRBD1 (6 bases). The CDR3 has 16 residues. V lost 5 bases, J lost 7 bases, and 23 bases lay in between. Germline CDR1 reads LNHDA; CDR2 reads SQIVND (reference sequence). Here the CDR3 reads CASSATMVGTLAGYTF. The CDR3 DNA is TGTGCCAGTAGTGCGACAATGGTCGGGACACTGGCTGGCTACACCTTC.

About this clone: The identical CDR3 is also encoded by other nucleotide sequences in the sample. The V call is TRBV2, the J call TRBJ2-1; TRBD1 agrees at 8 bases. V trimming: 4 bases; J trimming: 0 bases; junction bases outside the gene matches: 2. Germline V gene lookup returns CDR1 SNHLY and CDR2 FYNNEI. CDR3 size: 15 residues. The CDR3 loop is CASSADRGSYNEQFF. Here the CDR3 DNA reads TGTGCCAGCAGTGCCGACAGGGGCTCCTACAATGAGCAGTTCTTC.

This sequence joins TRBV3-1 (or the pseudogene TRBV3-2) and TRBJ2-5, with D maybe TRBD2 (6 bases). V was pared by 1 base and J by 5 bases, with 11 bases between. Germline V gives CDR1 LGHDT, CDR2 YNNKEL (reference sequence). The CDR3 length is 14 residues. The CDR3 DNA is TGTGCCAGCAGCCAAGGCCTAGCGTCGGAGACCCAGTACTTC. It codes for CASSQGLASETQYF.

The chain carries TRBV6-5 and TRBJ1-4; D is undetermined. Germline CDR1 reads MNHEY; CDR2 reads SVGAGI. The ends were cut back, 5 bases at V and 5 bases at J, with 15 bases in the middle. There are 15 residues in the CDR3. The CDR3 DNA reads TGTGCCAGCAGTCTGTCTACGGAGAGGAATGAAAAACTGTTTTTT. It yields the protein CASSLSTERNEKLFF.

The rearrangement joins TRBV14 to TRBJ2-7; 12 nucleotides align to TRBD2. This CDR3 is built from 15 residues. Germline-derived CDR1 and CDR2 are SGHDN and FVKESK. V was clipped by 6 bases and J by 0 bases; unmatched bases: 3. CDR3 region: CASSPTSGSSYEQYF. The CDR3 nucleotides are TGTGCCAGCAGTCCGACTAGCGGGAGCTCCTACGAGCAGTACTTC.

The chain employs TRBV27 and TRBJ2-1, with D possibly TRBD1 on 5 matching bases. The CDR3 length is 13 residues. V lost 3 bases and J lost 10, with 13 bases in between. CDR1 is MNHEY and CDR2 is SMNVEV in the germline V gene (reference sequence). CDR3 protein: CASSFGKGLEQFF. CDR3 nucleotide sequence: TGTGCCAGCAGTTTTGGAAAGGGGCTCGAGCAGTTCTTC.

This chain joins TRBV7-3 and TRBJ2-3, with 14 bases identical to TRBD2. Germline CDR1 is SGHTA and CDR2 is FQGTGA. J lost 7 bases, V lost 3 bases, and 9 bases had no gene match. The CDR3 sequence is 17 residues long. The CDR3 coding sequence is TGTGCCAGCAGCTTGGGACTAGCGGGAGACCCGGGGAATACGCAGTATTTT. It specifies CASSLGLAGDPGNTQYF. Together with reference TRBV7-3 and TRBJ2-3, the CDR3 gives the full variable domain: GAGVSQTPSNKVTEKGKYVELRCDPISGHTALYWYRQSLGQGPEFLIYFQGTGAADDSGLPNDRFFAVRPEGSVSTLKIQRTERGDSAVYLCASSLGLAGDPGNTQYFGPGTRLTVL.

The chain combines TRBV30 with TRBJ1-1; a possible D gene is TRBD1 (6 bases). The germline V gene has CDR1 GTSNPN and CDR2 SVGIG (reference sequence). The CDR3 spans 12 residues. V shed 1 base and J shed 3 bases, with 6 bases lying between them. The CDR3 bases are TGTGCCTGGAGTGAGGGGGACACTGAAGCTTTCTTT. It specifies CAWSEGDTEAFF.

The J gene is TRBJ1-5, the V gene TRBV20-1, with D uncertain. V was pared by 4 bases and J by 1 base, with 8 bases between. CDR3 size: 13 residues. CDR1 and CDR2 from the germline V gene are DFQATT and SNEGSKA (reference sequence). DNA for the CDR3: TGCAGTGCTAATGAACAGAGCAATCAGCCCCAGCATTTT. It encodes CSANEQSNQPQHF.

The CDR3 here is CASSTSGYTYEQYF. CDR3 in DNA: TGCGCCAGTTCAACTAGCGGTTATACCTACGAGCAGTACTTC. J is TRBJ2-7 and V is TRBV5-1, with 8 bases aligning to TRBD2. V lost 8 bases and J lost 2; bases outside the gene matches: 9. Germline CDR1 SGHRS, CDR2 YFSETQ. The CDR3 totals 14 residues.

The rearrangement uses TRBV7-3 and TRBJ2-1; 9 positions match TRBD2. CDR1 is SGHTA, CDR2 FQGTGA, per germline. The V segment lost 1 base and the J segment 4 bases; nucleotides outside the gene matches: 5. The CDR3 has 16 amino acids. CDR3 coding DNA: TGTGCCAGCAGCTTAATATCGAGCGGGGGGTACAATGAGCAGTTCTTC. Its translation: CASSLISSGGYNEQFF.

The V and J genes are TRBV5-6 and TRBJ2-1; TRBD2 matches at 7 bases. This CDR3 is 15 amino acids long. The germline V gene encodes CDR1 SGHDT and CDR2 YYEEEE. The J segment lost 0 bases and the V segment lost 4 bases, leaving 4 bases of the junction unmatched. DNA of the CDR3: TGTGCCAGCAGCCGGGGGGATAACTCCTACAATGAGCAGTTCTTC. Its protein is CASSRGDNSYNEQFF.

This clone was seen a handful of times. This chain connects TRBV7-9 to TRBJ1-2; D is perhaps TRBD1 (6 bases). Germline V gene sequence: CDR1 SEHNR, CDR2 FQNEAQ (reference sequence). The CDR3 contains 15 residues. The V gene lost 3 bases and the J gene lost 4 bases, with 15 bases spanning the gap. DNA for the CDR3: TGTGCCAGCAGCTTGGGGCCCAGACAGGCCTATGGCTACACCTTC. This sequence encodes CASSLGPRQAYGYTF.

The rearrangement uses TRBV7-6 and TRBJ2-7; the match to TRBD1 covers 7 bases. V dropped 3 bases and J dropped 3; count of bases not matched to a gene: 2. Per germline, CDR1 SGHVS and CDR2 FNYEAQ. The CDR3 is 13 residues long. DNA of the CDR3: TGTGCCAGCAGCTTCGGGACAGACTACGAGCAGTACTTC. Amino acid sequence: CASSFGTDYEQYF.

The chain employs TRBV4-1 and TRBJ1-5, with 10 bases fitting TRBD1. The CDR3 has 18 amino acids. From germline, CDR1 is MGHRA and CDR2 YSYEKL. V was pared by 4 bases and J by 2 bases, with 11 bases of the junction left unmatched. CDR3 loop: CASSPGTGVSRRNQPQHF. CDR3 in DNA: TGCGCCAGCAGCCCCGGGACAGGGGTATCGAGGCGCAATCAGCCCCAGCATTTT.

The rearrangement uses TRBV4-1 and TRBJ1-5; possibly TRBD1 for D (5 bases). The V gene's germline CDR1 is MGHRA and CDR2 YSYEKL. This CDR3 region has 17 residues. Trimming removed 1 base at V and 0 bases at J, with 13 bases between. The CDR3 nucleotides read TGCGCCAGCAGCCAAGTTATCATCCAGGGTAGCAATCAGCCCCAGCATTTT. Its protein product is CASSQVIIQGSNQPQHF.

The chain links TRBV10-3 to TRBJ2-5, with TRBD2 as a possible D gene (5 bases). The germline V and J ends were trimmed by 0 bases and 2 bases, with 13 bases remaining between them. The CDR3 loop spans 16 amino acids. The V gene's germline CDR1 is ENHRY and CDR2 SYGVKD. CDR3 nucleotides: TGTGCCATCAGTGAGTCTGAGACGGGGAAACAAGAGACCCAGTACTTC. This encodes CAISESETGKQETQYF.

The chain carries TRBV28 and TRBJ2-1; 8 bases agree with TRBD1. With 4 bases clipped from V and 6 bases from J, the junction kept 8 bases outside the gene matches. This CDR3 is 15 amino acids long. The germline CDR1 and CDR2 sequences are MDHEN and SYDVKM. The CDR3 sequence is CASSSGQGYTNEQFF. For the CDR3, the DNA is TGTGCCAGCAGTTCCGGACAGGGATACACCAATGAGCAGTTCTTC.

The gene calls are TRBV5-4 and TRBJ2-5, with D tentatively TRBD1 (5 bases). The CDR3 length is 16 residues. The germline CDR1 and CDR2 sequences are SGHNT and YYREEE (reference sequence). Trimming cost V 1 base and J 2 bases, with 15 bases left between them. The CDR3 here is CASSLSDMGLQETQYF. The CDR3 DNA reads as TGTGCCAGCAGCTTGTCGGACATGGGATTACAAGAGACCCAGTACTTC.

CDR3 bases: TGTGCCAGTCTTGGTCCAGGGCATGAAAAACTGTTTTTT. It is translated as CASLGPGHEKLFF. The chain is built from TRBV19 and TRBJ1-4, with a weak D call TRBD1 (5 bases). Germline loops: CDR1 LNHDA, CDR2 SQIVND (reference sequence). Between the trimmed V and J ends, which lost 8 bases and 6 bases, there was a span of 13 bases. The CDR3 sequence is 13 residues long.

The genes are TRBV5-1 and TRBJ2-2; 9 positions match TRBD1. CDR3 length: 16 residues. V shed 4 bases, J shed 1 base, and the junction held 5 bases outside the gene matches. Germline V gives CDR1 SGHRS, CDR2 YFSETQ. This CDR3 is CASSPGDRENTGELFF. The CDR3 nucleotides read TGCGCCAGCAGCCCCGGGGACAGGGAGAACACCGGGGAGCTGTTTTTT.